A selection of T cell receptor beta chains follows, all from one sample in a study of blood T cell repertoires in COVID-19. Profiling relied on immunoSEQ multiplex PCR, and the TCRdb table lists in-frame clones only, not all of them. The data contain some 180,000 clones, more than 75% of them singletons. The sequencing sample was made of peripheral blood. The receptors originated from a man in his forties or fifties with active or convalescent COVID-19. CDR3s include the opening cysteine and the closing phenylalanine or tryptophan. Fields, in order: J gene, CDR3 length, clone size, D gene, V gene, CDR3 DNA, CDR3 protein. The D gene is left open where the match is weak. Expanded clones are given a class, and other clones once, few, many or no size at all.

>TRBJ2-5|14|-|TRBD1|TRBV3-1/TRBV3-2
TGTGCCAGCAGCCCGGGACAGGGCAGCGAGACCCAGTACTTC
CASSPGQGSETQYF
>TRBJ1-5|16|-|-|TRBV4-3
TGCGCCAGCAGCCAAGATTTACAAAATAGCAATCAGCCCCAGCATTTT
CASSQDLQNSNQPQHF
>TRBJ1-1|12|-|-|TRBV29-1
TGCAGCGTTGCGGGGGGATATACTGAAGCTTTCTTT
CSVAGGYTEAFF
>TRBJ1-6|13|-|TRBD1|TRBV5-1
TGCGCCAGCGGGGACAGGCCAAATTCACCCCTCCACTTT
CASGDRPNSPLHF
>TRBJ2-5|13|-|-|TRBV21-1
TGTGCCAGCAGCAAGGGGGGGCGAGAGACCCAGTACTTC
CASSKGGRETQYF
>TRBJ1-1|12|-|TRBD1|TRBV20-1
TGCAGTGCTAGTGGACAGGGACTGATAGCTTTCTTT
CSASGQGLIAFF
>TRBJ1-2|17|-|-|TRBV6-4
TGTGCCAGCACCACCGGGGGGGGAAGTGACAGGAAGTATGGCTACACCTTC
CASTTGGGSDRKYGYTF
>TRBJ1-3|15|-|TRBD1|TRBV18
TGTGCCAGCTCACCACCGGAGGGGGCGAAATACACCATATATTTT
CASSPPEGAKYTIYF
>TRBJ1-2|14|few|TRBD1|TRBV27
TGTGCCAGCAGTTTTACAGGGGTGTCCGACGGCTACACCTTC
CASSFTGVSDGYTF
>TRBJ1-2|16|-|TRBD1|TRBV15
TGTGCCACCAGCAGGGGAAGGACAGGGGGCAACTATGGCTACACCTTC
CATSRGRTGGNYGYTF
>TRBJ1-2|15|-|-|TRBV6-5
TGTGCCACCCCTCACCGGGACAAGCAAATGAGTGGCTACACCTTC
CATPHRDKQMSGYTF
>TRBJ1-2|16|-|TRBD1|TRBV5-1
TGCGCCAGCAGCTTGCAAGGGACAGGGCGTGGAGGCGGCTACACCTTC
CASSLQGTGRGGGYTF
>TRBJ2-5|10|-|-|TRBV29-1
TGCAGCGTTGAGGGCGAGACCCAGTACTTC
CSVEGETQYF
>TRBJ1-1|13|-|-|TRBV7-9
TGTGCCAGCAGCTTGAAGACAGAAACTGAAGCTTTCTTT
CASSLKTETEAFF
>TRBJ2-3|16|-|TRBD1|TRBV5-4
TGTGCCAGCAGCCCATTTCCGGACAGGAACACAGATACGCAGTATTTT
CASSPFPDRNTDTQYF
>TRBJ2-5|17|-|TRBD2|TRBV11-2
TGTGCCAGCAGCTTCTCTGGGACTAGCGGGGCAGGAGAGACCCAGTACTTC
CASSFSGTSGAGETQYF
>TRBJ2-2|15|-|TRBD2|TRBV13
TGTGCCAGCAATTCCGGGACTACTAACACCGGGGAGCTGTTTTTT
CASNSGTTNTGELFF
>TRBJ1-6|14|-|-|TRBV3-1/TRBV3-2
TGTGCCAGCAGCCACAGCTCCTATAATTCACCCCTCCACTTT
CASSHSSYNSPLHF
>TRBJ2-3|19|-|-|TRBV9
TGTGCCAGCAGCGCATACCCTCTCTCCACGCGGACAAACACAGATACGCAGTATTTT
CASSAYPLSTRTNTDTQYF
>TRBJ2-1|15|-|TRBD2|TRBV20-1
TGCAGTGCTAGTTCGGGACTAGCGGGGCCATATGAGCAGTTCTTC
CSASSGLAGPYEQFF
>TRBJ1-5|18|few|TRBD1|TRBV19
TGTGCCAGTAGTATAGTGGGGACAGGGGCCGCAGGGGATCAGCCCCAGCATTTT
CASSIVGTGAAGDQPQHF
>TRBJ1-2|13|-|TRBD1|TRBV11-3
TGTGCCAGCAGCCAGGGACAGGCCTTAATAGACACCTTC
CASSQGQALIDTF
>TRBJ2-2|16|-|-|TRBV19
TGTGCCAGTAGTTCCCAGGGTAAATTGAACACCGGGGAGCTGTTTTTT
CASSSQGKLNTGELFF
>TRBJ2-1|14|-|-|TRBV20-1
TGCAGTGCTAGTTGGGGGCAGGCCTACAATGAGCAGTTCTTC
CSASWGQAYNEQFF
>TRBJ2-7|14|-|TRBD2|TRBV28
TGTGCCAGCAGTTTAGCGGGAGAGGGTAACGAGCAGTACTTC
CASSLAGEGNEQYF
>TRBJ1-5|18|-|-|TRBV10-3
TGTGCCATCAGTGAGGGGCAGGGAATGCTTGGAGGCAATCAGCCCCAGCATTTT
CAISEGQGMLGGNQPQHF
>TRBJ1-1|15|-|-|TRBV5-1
TGCGCCAGCAGTCAGTCGGGGTGGGAGAACACTGAAGCTTTCTTT
CASSQSGWENTEAFF
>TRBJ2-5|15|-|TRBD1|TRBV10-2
TGCGCCAGCAGTGAGTCGACAGGGGGGTCAGAGACCCAGTACTTC
CASSESTGGSETQYF
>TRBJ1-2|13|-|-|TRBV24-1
TGTGCCACCAGTGATTTTAGGGGCCATGGCTACACCTTC
CATSDFRGHGYTF
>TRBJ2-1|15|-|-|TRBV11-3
TGTGCCAGCGGAAAATTGGGACTGACACAGGATGAGCAGTTCTTC
CASGKLGLTQDEQFF
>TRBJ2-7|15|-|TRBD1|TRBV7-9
TGTGCCAGCAGCTCCCAGCGGGACAGGGCCTACGAGCAGTACTTC
CASSSQRDRAYEQYF
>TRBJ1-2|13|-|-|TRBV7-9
TGTGCCAGCGCTAACTCGGGGAACTATGGCTACACCTTC
CASANSGNYGYTF
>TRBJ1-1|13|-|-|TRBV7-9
TGTGCCAGCAGCTTAGATTCCGGGAATGAAGCTTTCTTT
CASSLDSGNEAFF
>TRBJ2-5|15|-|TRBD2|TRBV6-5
TGTGCCAGCAGTTACTCGATGCGGGAGCAAGAGACCCAGTACTTC
CASSYSMREQETQYF
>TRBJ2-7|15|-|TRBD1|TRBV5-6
TGTGCCAGCAGCCGTTGGGGACAGGGATCCTACGAGCAGTACTTC
CASSRWGQGSYEQYF
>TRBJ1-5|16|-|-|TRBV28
TGTGCCAGCAGTCCCCGGTTGGGGGCACGGAATCAGCCCCAGCATTTT
CASSPRLGARNQPQHF
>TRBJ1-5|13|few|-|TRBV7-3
TGTGCCAGCAGCCGGGATGCTGGTCAGCCCCAGCATTTT
CASSRDAGQPQHF
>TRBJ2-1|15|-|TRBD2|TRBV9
TGTGCCAGCAGCGCCGGGGGGGCTGTTTTCAATGAGCAGTTCTTC
CASSAGGAVFNEQFF
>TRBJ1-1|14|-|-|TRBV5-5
TGTGCCAGCAGCTTGATTGTCTTGAACACTGAAGCTTTCTTT
CASSLIVLNTEAFF